Listed below are T cell receptor beta chains from one sample, sequenced in a study of Tregs in tolerant kidney transplant recipients. This table comes from immunoSEQ multiplex PCR, and its TCRdb copy is limited to in-frame clones, with some not included. The sample yields approximately 90,000 clones, approximately 93% seen once. The sample was CD4+ T cells from blood (PBMCs), taken 12 months after the transplant. The receptors were sampled from a human patient who received a combined kidney and bone marrow transplant. Some T cells may be transferred from the graft donor. CDR3s include the opening cysteine and the closing phenylalanine or tryptophan. The D gene is left open where the match is weak. The size field is filled for only some rows; it gives once, few, many or a size class.

d_call	j_call	clone_size	v_call	cdr3_aa	cdr3_nt
.	TRBJ2-5	once	TRBV2	CASSDASPETQYF	TGTGCCAGCAGTGACGCTAGTCCGGAGACCCAGTACTTC
.	TRBJ2-5	.	TRBV19	CASSINGETQYF	TGTGCCAGTAGTATAAACGGAGAGACCCAGTACTTC
.	TRBJ1-1	.	TRBV28	CASSLDTSEAFF	TGTGCCAGCAGTTTGGACACTTCTGAAGCTTTCTTT
TRBD2	TRBJ2-2	.	TRBV7-2	CASSGLAGGTGELFF	TGTGCCAGCAGCGGTCTAGCGGGGGGAACCGGGGAGCTGTTTTTT
TRBD1	TRBJ1-1	.	TRBV5-4	CASSFGQGTEAFF	TGTGCCAGCAGCTTTGGACAGGGCACTGAAGCTTTCTTT
TRBD1	TRBJ2-3	.	TRBV5-8	CASSSGQGGFPLDTQYF	TGTGCCAGCAGCTCTGGACAGGGAGGCTTTCCGCTAGATACGCAGTATTTT
.	TRBJ2-5	few	TRBV20-1	CSARAQETQYF	TGCAGTGCTAGAGCGCAAGAGACCCAGTACTTC
TRBD2	TRBJ2-1	.	TRBV19	CASSITSGILEQFF	TGTGCCAGTAGTATTACTAGCGGGATTCTTGAGCAGTTCTTC
TRBD1	TRBJ2-1	once	TRBV11-3	CASSVGDRALDNEQFF	TGTGCCAGCAGCGTAGGGGACAGGGCCCTTGACAATGAGCAGTTCTTC
.	TRBJ2-7	.	TRBV5-4	CASSAASRVQDEQYF	TGTGCCAGCAGCGCGGCCTCCAGGGTCCAGGACGAGCAGTACTTC
TRBD1	TRBJ1-3	.	TRBV9	CASSVRGDLAGNTIYF	TGTGCCAGCAGCGTCAGGGGGGACCTGGCTGGAAACACCATATATTTT
.	TRBJ2-5	.	TRBV11-2	CASSPSPPGTQYF	TGTGCCAGCAGCCCCAGCCCCCCAGGGACCCAGTACTTC
TRBD1	TRBJ1-1	.	TRBV29-1	CSVSRQGRAFF	TGCAGCGTTTCCAGACAGGGGAGAGCTTTCTTT
TRBD2	TRBJ2-7	.	TRBV9	CASSEGLAGGEQYF	TGTGCCAGCAGCGAGGGACTAGCGGGAGGCGAGCAGTACTTC
.	TRBJ1-1	.	TRBV11-2	CASSRTTYNTEAFF	TGTGCCAGCAGCCGGACAACGTACAACACTGAAGCTTTCTTT